These 31 T cell receptor beta chains came from one sample sequenced in a study of neurological immune-mediated disorders. TCRdb reanalysed the 5' RACE reads using MiXCR and keeps one entry per CDR3 protein. The sample contains around 23,000 distinct CDR3 sequences, 13% of which appear only once. Sequencing was performed on PBMCs. The receptors here all came from a woman aged 35 to 49 with HTLV-1-associated myelopathy (HAM/TSP).

This clonotype occurred many times. The gene calls are TRBV5-1 and TRBJ2-2; D call uncertain. V dropped 2 bases and J dropped 4 bases, with 9 bases sitting between them. CDR3 length equals 14 residues. CDR1 and CDR2 from the germline V gene are SGHRS and YFSETQ. CDR3 in DNA: TGCGCCAGCAGCTTCGACGGACCCACCGGGGAGCTGTTTTTT. Protein sequence: CASSFDGPTGELFF.

This clonotype occurred many times. The rearrangement uses TRBV7-8 and TRBJ2-5, with 10 bases fitting TRBD2. This CDR3 has 18 residues. Germline V lookup: CDR1 SGHVS, CDR2 FQNEAQ. The V segment lost 1 base and the J segment 0 bases; nucleotides outside the gene matches: 8. The CDR3 sequence: CASSLEIAGGPYQETQYF. Written as DNA, the CDR3 is TGTGCCAGCAGCTTAGAGATAGCGGGGGGCCCGTACCAAGAGACCCAGTACTTC.

This clonotype was seen at least ten times. The chain has TRBV5-1 and TRBJ2-5; D gene unclear. The CDR3 extends over 12 amino acids. CDR1 SGHRS and CDR2 YFSETQ come from the germline V gene. The V end was cut by 0 bases, the J end by 10 bases, with 10 bases between. The CDR3 DNA reads as TGCGCCAGCAGCTTGGTAGGCCAGAGCCAGTACTTC. Translating gives CASSLVGQSQYF.

This clonotype was observed many times. J is TRBJ2-7 and V is TRBV12-3 or TRBV12-4; D ambiguous. The CDR3 spans 13 residues. Trimming removed 4 bases from V and 2 bases from J, with 9 bases in between. The CDR3 nucleotides read TGTGCCAGCAGTTCCGGCAGAGCCTACGAGCAGTACTTC. Translation: CASSSGRAYEQYF.

This clonotype was counted at least ten times. The chain carries TRBV5-1 and TRBJ2-5; 8 bases are shared with TRBD2. CDR3 length: 16 residues. The V gene end was trimmed by 0 bases and the J gene end by 1 base; junction bases not matched to a gene: 5. CDR1 SGHRS and CDR2 YFSETQ come from the germline V gene. In DNA, the CDR3 is TGCGCCAGCAGCTTGGCGGGACTAGGGGGCCAAGAGACCCAGTACTTC. This gives the protein CASSLAGLGGQETQYF.

This clonotype was seen repeatedly, ten times or more. V is TRBV5-6 and J is TRBJ1-2; TRBD1 matches at 10 bases. Per germline, CDR1 SGHDT and CDR2 YYEEEE. Unmatched junction bases numbered 8, after V lost 1 base and J lost 8 bases. The CDR3 length is 15 residues. The CDR3 spells CASSLTIGTGEGYTF. CDR3 coding DNA: TGTGCCAGCAGCTTGACGATTGGGACAGGGGAAGGCTACACCTTC.

This clonotype was found many times. This chain links TRBV27 with TRBJ2-3, with 11 bases fitting TRBD2. In germline, CDR1 is MNHEY, CDR2 SMNVEV (reference sequence). This CDR3 comprises 17 residues. The junction had 5 bases not matched to a gene; V was cut back by 3 bases and J by 0 bases. The CDR3 spells CASSFVPSGGSTDTQYF. The CDR3 nucleotides read TGTGCCAGCAGTTTCGTCCCTAGCGGGGGGAGCACAGATACGCAGTATTTT.

This clonotype has a count of ten or more. The chain couples TRBV9 to TRBJ1-2; 7 nucleotides agree with TRBD1. This CDR3 spans 16 amino acids. Unmatched junction bases numbered 8, after V lost 0 bases and J lost 3 bases. The germline V gene encodes CDR1 SGDLS and CDR2 YYNGEE. In DNA form, the CDR3 reads TGTGCCAGCAGCGTAGGGGAACAGGGGAAGTACTATGGCTACACCTTC. It specifies CASSVGEQGKYYGYTF.

This clonotype was recorded at least ten times. The chain combines TRBV13 with TRBJ2-7; 8 bases align to TRBD1. CDR1 PRHDT and CDR2 FYEKMQ come from the germline V gene (reference sequence). V shed 5 bases, J shed 1 base, and the junction held 4 bases outside the gene matches. This CDR3 is built from 14 residues. Written as DNA, the CDR3 is TGTGCCAGCAGCCAGGGACAGGCGTCCTACGAGCAGTACGTC. This encodes CASSQGQASYEQYV.

This clonotype was counted at least ten times. The V gene is TRBV28, the J gene TRBJ1-1; the D is unclear. Germline-derived CDR1 and CDR2 are MDHEN and SYDVKM. This CDR3 comprises 12 residues. Trimming cost V 4 bases and J 12 bases, with 15 bases left between them. For the CDR3, the DNA is TGTGCCAGCAGTTCAACTGACGAAGGGACTTTCTTT. Translation: CASSSTDEGTFF.

This clonotype occurred many times. The chain links TRBV1 to TRBJ2-7; the table's D call of TRBD2 was not tested on the DNA. TRBV1 has pseudogene status. The CDR3 totals 16 residues. The CDR3 loop reads CTSSHSALADIYEQYV. CDR3 DNA: TGCACCAGCAGCCACTCTGCCCTAGCGGATATCTACGAGCAGTACGTC.

This clonotype was found many times. The chain links TRBV20-1 to TRBJ2-2; TRBD2 might be the D (6 bases). The CDR3 contains 11 residues. Germline V gene lookup returns CDR1 DFQATT and CDR2 SNEGSKA (reference sequence). V dropped 6 bases and J dropped 5 bases, with 7 bases sitting between them. The CDR3 nucleotides read TGCAGTGCCAGCGGGACCGGGGAGCTGTTTTTT. This gives the protein CSASGTGELFF.

This clonotype has ten or more counts. V is TRBV5-1 and J is TRBJ2-3; no clear D. CDR3 size: 14 residues. Germline V CDR1 and CDR2: SGHRS, YFSETQ. V lost 0 bases and J lost 3, with 8 bases in between. CDR3 DNA sequence: TGCGCCAGCAGCTTGGTTTTAGGTACAGATACGCAGTATTTT. As protein: CASSLVLGTDTQYF.

The chain joins TRBV20-1 to TRBJ2-7, with 12 positions matching TRBD2. This CDR3 is built from 14 residues. Trimming at V came to 3 bases and at J to 6 bases, leaving 6 bases not matched to a gene. Germline V gene data show CDR1 as DFQATT and CDR2 as SNEGSKA (reference sequence). The CDR3, as DNA: TGCAGTGCTAGCAGCCTAGCGGGGGGGCGCGAGCAGTACTTC. This encodes CSASSLAGGREQYF.

This clonotype was observed at least ten times. The rearrangement uses TRBV20-1 and TRBJ1-1; the D gene is possibly TRBD1 (5 bases). CDR3 length: 13 amino acids. Germline V gene lookup returns CDR1 DFQATT and CDR2 SNEGSKA (reference sequence). Trimming left V 5 bases short and J 0 bases short, with 10 bases between. CDR3 loop: CSAHGTLNTEAFF. The CDR3 DNA follows: TGCAGTGCTCATGGGACTCTGAACACTGAAGCTTTCTTT.

This clonotype has ten or more counts. The V call is TRBV5-1, the J call TRBJ2-1, with 9 bases that match TRBD1. In germline, CDR1 is SGHRS, CDR2 YFSETQ. The CDR3 has 14 amino acids. With 3 bases clipped from V and 7 bases from J, the junction kept 5 bases outside the gene matches. The CDR3 is CASSYTGGKNEQFF. The CDR3 DNA reads as TGCGCCAGCAGCTATACAGGGGGCAAGAATGAGCAGTTCTTC.

This clonotype was seen repeatedly, ten times or more. The chain employs TRBV12-3 or TRBV12-4 and TRBJ2-7; D assignment may be TRBD1 or TRBD2 (5 bases each). The V end lost 5 bases, the J end lost 7 bases, and 12 bases lay between the germline ends. The length of the CDR3 is 12 residues. The CDR3 here is CASSQGPLEQYF. The CDR3, as DNA: TGTGCCAGCAGTCAGGGACCCTTGGAGCAGTACTTC.

This clonotype was recorded many times. The V gene is TRBV5-1, the J gene TRBJ2-3, with TRBD2 matching over 12 bases. The J segment lost 8 bases and the V segment lost 0 bases, leaving 7 bases of the junction unmatched. This CDR3 comprises 16 residues. Germline loops: CDR1 SGHRS, CDR2 YFSETQ. The CDR3 reads CASSLARLAGDITQYF. As DNA, the CDR3 is TGCGCCAGCAGCTTGGCCCGACTAGCGGGGGATATTACGCAGTATTTT.

To note about this clonotype: A much bigger clone sits one base away, suggesting this may be a read error. The CDR3 nucleotides are TGTGCCACCTCACCACCTAAGGGAGGGGTTAGTTACGAGCAGTACGTC. This encodes CATSPPKGGVSYEQYV. The chain employs TRBV18 and TRBJ2-7, with 7 bases lining up with TRBD2. This CDR3 is 16 amino acids long. Germline V gene lookup returns CDR1 KGHSH and CDR2 LQKENI.

There are a few counts of this clonotype. The chain couples TRBV29-1 to TRBJ1-2; D is possibly TRBD1 (6 bases). V was trimmed by 5 bases and J by 3 bases, leaving 10 bases between them. The CDR3 has 12 residues. Per the germline V gene, CDR1 is SQVTM and CDR2 is ANQGSEA. The CDR3 region has the DNA TGCAGCGTTATTTCAGGGGACTATGGCTACACCTTC. Translating gives CSVISGDYGYTF.

This clonotype was observed many times. The chain joins TRBV14 to TRBJ1-3; no clear D gene. Germline V gene sequence: CDR1 SGHDN, CDR2 FVKESK. The CDR3 runs 12 residues. V gave up 1 base and J gave up 4 bases, with 2 bases separating them. DNA of the CDR3: TGTGCCAGCAGCCAAGTCGGAAACACCATATATTTT. Translating it yields CASSQVGNTIYF.

Sample share makes this clonotype medium-sized. The chain links TRBV4-1 to TRBJ1-5; maybe TRBD1 (5 bases). Trimming took off 1 base at V and 6 bases at J, with 13 bases between the two ends. The CDR3 covers 15 residues. Germline V gene sequence: CDR1 MGHRA, CDR2 YSYEKL. This CDR3 reads CASSQVAGYLQPQHF. DNA for the CDR3: TGCGCCAGCAGCCAAGTAGCAGGGTATCTTCAGCCCCAGCATTTT.

In this sample, this clonotype turned up many times. CDR3 amino acids: CSAARQAGREQFF. The DNA of the CDR3 is TGCAGTGCTGCCCGACAGGCGGGGAGGGAGCAGTTCTTC. This chain joins TRBV20-1 and TRBJ2-1; D is possibly TRBD1 or TRBD2 (6 bases each). Trimming pared 5 bases from V and 10 bases from J, leaving 18 bases between. The CDR3 runs to 13 residues. CDR1 and CDR2 from the germline V gene are DFQATT and SNEGSKA (reference sequence).

This clonotype was recorded many times. The chain couples TRBV5-1 to TRBJ1-2, with 9 bases identical to TRBD1. V dropped 4 bases and J dropped 0; count of bases not matched to a gene: 10. There are 17 residues in the CDR3. Germline V CDR1 and CDR2: SGHRS, YFSETQ. DNA of the CDR3: TGCGCCAGCAGCCCGTTATCCCGGGACAGGGCTAACTATGGCTACACCTTC. Translated: CASSPLSRDRANYGYTF.

This clonotype was detected ten times or more. The rearrangement uses TRBV20-1 and TRBJ2-5; no definite D call. The CDR3 loop spans 14 amino acids. Trimming shortened V by 0 bases and J by 2 bases, and 10 bases separated the two germline ends. Germline CDR1 DFQATT, CDR2 SNEGSKA (reference sequence). The DNA for the CDR3 is TGCAGTGCTAGAGATGGGATCTCTCAAGAGACCCAGTACTTC. Residues: CSARDGISQETQYF.

This clonotype was counted between two and nine times. A much more abundant neighbour one base away suggests this may be a read error. The chain has TRBV7-9 and TRBJ2-3; tentatively, D is TRBD2 (6 bases). This CDR3 is 15 amino acids long. Trimming took 5 bases from V and 3 from J, leaving 15 bases between them. In germline, CDR1 is SEHNR, CDR2 FQNEAQ (reference sequence). The CDR3 sequence is CASSPRDSYTDTQYF. The CDR3 DNA follows: TGTGCCAGCAGCCCACGGGACTCTTATACAGATACGCAGTATTTT.

The sample holds many counts of this clonotype. This sequence joins TRBV5-1 and TRBJ2-5, with 8 bases matching TRBD1. The CDR3 extends over 17 amino acids. V dropped 4 bases and J dropped 1; count of bases not matched to a gene: 12. Germline CDR1 reads SGHRS; CDR2 reads YFSETQ. The CDR3 sequence is CASSRIQGASFQETQYF. CDR3 coding DNA: TGCGCCAGCAGCCGAATTCAGGGGGCTTCGTTCCAAGAGACCCAGTACTTC.

This clonotype was recorded at least ten times. CDR3 sequence (DNA): TGCGCCAGCAGCGGATCGACAGGGGGAAGCGAGCAGTACTTC. Amino acid sequence: CASSGSTGGSEQYF. The chain joins TRBV5-1 to TRBJ2-7; TRBD1 matches at 9 bases. CDR1 and CDR2 from the germline V gene are SGHRS and YFSETQ. V was clipped by 4 bases and J by 6 bases; unmatched bases: 8. The CDR3 sequence is 14 residues long.

V usage is TRBV29-1 and J usage is TRBJ1-1, with a tentative D call TRBD1 (5 bases). The length of the CDR3 is 16 residues. Per the germline V gene, CDR1 is SQVTM and CDR2 is ANQGSEA. Trimming removed 4 bases at V and 1 base at J, with 19 bases between. The CDR3 DNA reads as TGCAGCGTTGGCTGCGGGGGGTGGGTGGCGAACACTGAAGCTTTCTTT. Protein product: CSVGCGGWVANTEAFF.

This clonotype has a count of ten or more. The V and J genes are TRBV5-1 and TRBJ1-4; 7 positions agree with TRBD1. V dropped 1 base and J dropped 7; count of bases not matched to a gene: 7. The CDR3 has 15 amino acids. Germline values: CDR1 SGHRS, CDR2 YFSETQ. The CDR3, as DNA: TGCGCCAGCAGCTTGCTTGGGACAGCAGGTGAAAAACTGTTTTTT. Encoded protein: CASSLLGTAGEKLFF.

This clonotype has a handful of counts. The rearrangement joins TRBV19 to TRBJ1-1, with TRBD1 matching 7 bases. Germline V gene sequence: CDR1 LNHDA, CDR2 SQIVND (reference sequence). The CDR3 loop spans 14 amino acids. J gave up 4 bases and V 5 bases, and 7 bases lay outside the gene matches. Written as DNA, the CDR3 is TGTGCCAGTAGTCCCCAGACAGGGCTCACTGAAGCTTTCTTT. It translates to CASSPQTGLTEAFF. Complete variable domain (other parts from reference TRBV19 and TRBJ1-1): DGGITQSPKYLFRKEGQNVTLSCEQNLNHDAMYWYRQDPGQGLRLIYYSQIVNDFQKGDIAEGYSVSREKKESFPLTVTSAQKNPTAFYLCASSPQTGLTEAFFGQGTRLTVV.